This is a list of T cell receptor beta chains from one sample in a study of T cells after posttransplantation cyclophosphamide. Measured with immunoSEQ multiplex PCR; TCRdb has only the in-frame clones, and not every one. In the table there are 4,500 to 5,500 clones, over 70% of which are singletons. The sequences come from PBMCs, collected after an allogeneic stem cell transplant with a calcineurin inhibitor and methotrexate. The receptors were sampled from a male patient in his thirties or forties who received an allogeneic stem cell transplant from an unrelated donor, was CMV-positive, and had chronic GVHD only. A share of the T cells may be of graft donor origin. The CDR3 runs from the conserved cysteine through the conserved F or W. Each record gives: CDR3 protein, CDR3 DNA, V gene, D gene, J gene, clone size, CDR3 length. D genes are given only for firm matches. Some rows have no size entry. The others give once, few or many, or a class for an expanded clone.

CASSYSREGNIQYF | TGTGCCAGCAGTTACTCGAGAGAGGGTAACATTCAGTACTTC | TRBV6-5 | NA | TRBJ2-4 | NA | 14
CATSRDRLGADEQYF | TGTGCCACCAGCAGAGATCGGTTGGGGGCCGACGAGCAGTACTTC | TRBV15 | NA | TRBJ2-7 | once | 15
CASTTRGAAEKLFF | TGTGCCAGCACCACCCGGGGGGCGGCGGAAAAACTGTTTTTT | TRBV27 | NA | TRBJ1-4 | NA | 14
CASSPGTSGTREQYF | TGCGCCAGCAGCCCCGGGACTAGCGGGACAAGAGAGCAGTACTTC | TRBV5-1 | TRBD2 | TRBJ2-7 | NA | 15
CAWNSRDRSYEQYF | TGTGCCTGGAATTCCCGGGACAGGTCCTACGAGCAGTACTTC | TRBV30 | TRBD1 | TRBJ2-7 | NA | 14
CASMMIPSIQYF | TGTGCCAGCATGATGATCCCGAGCATTCAGTACTTC | TRBV2 | NA | TRBJ2-4 | NA | 12
CASTLGGGTGELFF | TGTGCCAGTACTTTGGGGGGGGGTACCGGGGAGCTGTTTTTT | TRBV19 | TRBD2 | TRBJ2-2 | NA | 14
CATSRAYGRTGGNQPQHF | TGTGCCACCAGCAGAGCTTACGGTCGGACAGGGGGTAATCAGCCCCAGCATTTT | TRBV15 | TRBD1 | TRBJ1-5 | NA | 18
CASSRGDRTQETQYF | TGCGCCAGCAGCCGGGGGGACAGGACACAAGAGACCCAGTACTTC | TRBV5-1 | NA | TRBJ2-5 | NA | 15
CASSRTGDHNSPLHF | TGTGCCAGCAGCCGGACAGGGGACCATAATTCACCCCTCCACTTT | TRBV7-2 | TRBD1 | TRBJ1-6 | NA | 15
CASSRLAGEGDTQYF | TGCGCCAGCAGCCGACTAGCGGGAGAGGGGGATACGCAGTATTTT | TRBV4-1 | TRBD2 | TRBJ2-3 | NA | 15
CAWSFLQGCTEAFF | TGTGCCTGGAGTTTCCTACAGGGTTGCACTGAAGCTTTCTTT | TRBV30 | NA | TRBJ1-1 | NA | 14
CASSPEGAADTQYF | TGCGCCAGCAGCCCCGAGGGAGCCGCAGATACGCAGTATTTT | TRBV5-1 | NA | TRBJ2-3 | NA | 14
CASSDGTSGSSNEQFF | TGTGCCAGCTCAGATGGGACTAGCGGGAGTTCAAATGAGCAGTTCTTC | TRBV18 | TRBD2 | TRBJ2-1 | NA | 16
CASSAGQGITGELFF | TGTGCCAGCAGTGCGGGACAGGGGATCACCGGGGAGCTGTTTTTT | TRBV2 | TRBD1 | TRBJ2-2 | NA | 15
CASRETGGLTGELFF | TGTGCCAGCAGAGAGACAGGGGGCTTAACCGGGGAGCTGTTTTTT | TRBV9 | TRBD1 | TRBJ2-2 | NA | 15